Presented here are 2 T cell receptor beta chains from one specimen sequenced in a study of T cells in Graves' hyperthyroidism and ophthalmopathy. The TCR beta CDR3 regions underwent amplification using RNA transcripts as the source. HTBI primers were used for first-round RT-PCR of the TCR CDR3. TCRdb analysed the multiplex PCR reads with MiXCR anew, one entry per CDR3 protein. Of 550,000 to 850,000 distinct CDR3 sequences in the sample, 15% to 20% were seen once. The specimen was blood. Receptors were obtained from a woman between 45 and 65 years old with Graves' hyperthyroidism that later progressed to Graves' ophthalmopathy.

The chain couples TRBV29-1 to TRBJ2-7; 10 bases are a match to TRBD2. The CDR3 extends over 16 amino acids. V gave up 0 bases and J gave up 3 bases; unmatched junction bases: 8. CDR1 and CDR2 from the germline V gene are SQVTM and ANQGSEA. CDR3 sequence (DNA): TGCAGCGTTGAAGAAGTAGGGACTAGCGATAACTACGAGCAGTACTTC. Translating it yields CSVEEVGTSDNYEQYF.

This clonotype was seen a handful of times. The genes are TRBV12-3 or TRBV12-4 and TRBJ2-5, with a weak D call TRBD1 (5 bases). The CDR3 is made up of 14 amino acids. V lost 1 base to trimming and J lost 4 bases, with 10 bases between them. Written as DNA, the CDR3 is TGTGCCAGCAGTTTAGGCGACAGATCAGAGACCCAGTACTTC. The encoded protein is CASSLGDRSETQYF.